The entry below gives a single T cell receptor beta chain sequence along with its context. This sample was included in a study of blood T cell repertoires in COVID-19. At the level of the study: The study drew acute and convalescent COVID-19 samples from the United States, Italy and Spain.

Per the authors' pipeline: Quantification of nucleated cells was approximated via reference gene primer amplification. The repertoire was sequenced with immunoSEQ multiplex PCR; TCRdb's copy has only in-frame clones and lacks some. Clonal size and the V and J genes are those of that table, whereas D and trimming came from the DNA. The repertoire holds 100,000 to 150,000 clones, about 89% seen once, with about 10% in the top ten. Enrolled during active infection, Seattle patients were then followed longitudinally. V lost 4 bases, J lost 5 bases, and 11 bases stayed unmatched. Looked up from germline, CDR1 is LGHDT and CDR2 is YNNKEL (reference sequence). This CDR3 spans 17 amino acids.

The gene calls are TRBV3-1 (or the pseudogene TRBV3-2) and TRBJ2-2; 9 bases match TRBD2. What was sequenced was peripheral blood. The sequence was collected from a woman in her 70s with COVID-19, enrolled during active disease. CDR3 protein: CASSPFTRGGSTGELFF. DNA of the CDR3: TGTGCCAGCAGCCCTTTCACGCGGGGGGGGTCAACCGGGGAGCTGTTTTTT.